This T cell receptor beta chain was obtained from a study of blood T cell repertoires in COVID-19. Across the whole study: T cells, B-cell-depleted T cells, or PBMCs provided the cDNA or gDNA that served as material.

This CDR3 is built from 14 residues. CDR1 is SGHTA and CDR2 is FQGTGA in the germline V gene. Between the trimmed V and J ends, which lost 3 bases and 5 bases, there was a span of 11 bases. As processed by the authors: Amplifying reference gene primers gave estimates of nucleated cell counts. Assay: immunoSEQ multiplex PCR; the TCRdb copy retains only in-frame clones and omits some. The V and J calls and clone size were taken over from that table, and D and trimming were inferred from the DNA. The repertoire holds over 100,000 clones, 85% to 90% seen once, with approximately 10% in the top ten. Sequencing was done on a sample of peripheral blood. The source of this sequence is a man at least 80 years old with acute or convalescent COVID-19. This rearrangement joins TRBV7-3 to TRBJ2-1; TRBD2 might be the D (7 bases). This CDR3 is CASSFGGQDNEQFF. DNA for the CDR3: TGTGCCAGCAGCTTCGGGGGGCAGGACAATGAGCAGTTCTTC.